This is a list of T cell receptor beta chains from one sample in a study of CDR3 diversity in severe acne. Each CDR3 protein is one row after TCRdb ran MiXCR on the PCR reads. This sample has about 76,000 distinct CDR3 sequences, with under 65% found just once. Sequenced sample: blood. Source of these receptors: a male donor in good health, without acne. CDR3s include the opening cysteine and the closing phenylalanine or tryptophan. D genes are given only for firm matches. A row's size may be missing; if present it is once, few, many or a size class.

V,size,D,J,CDR3,DNA
TRBV19,.,TRBD1,TRBJ1-1,CASRLETGGMNTEAFF,TGTGCCAGCAGACTCGAGACAGGGGGGATGAACACTGAAGCTTTCTTT
TRBV25-1,many,.,TRBJ1-4,CASSDFGDNEKLFF,TGTGCCAGCAGTGACTTTGGGGACAATGAAAAACTGTTTTTT
TRBV11-2,.,.,TRBJ1-2,CASSVGRGANYGYTF,TGTGCCAGCAGCGTAGGAAGGGGAGCTAACTATGGCTACACCTTC
TRBV7-9,.,TRBD1,TRBJ2-7,CASSFHRDRAYEQYF,TGTGCCAGCAGCTTTCACAGGGACAGGGCCTACGAGCAGTACTTC
TRBV19,.,.,TRBJ2-5,CASSIDGGGTQYF,TGTGCCAGTAGTATAGATGGAGGAGGGACCCAGTACTTC
TRBV25-1,once,TRBD2,TRBJ2-7,CASSEYSLGRVERLAGYHEQYF,TGTGCCAGCAGTGAATATTCCTTGGGCAGGGTTGAACGCCTAGCGGGTTACCACGAGCAGTACTTC
TRBV7-3,.,TRBD2,TRBJ2-7,CASSPKVASGGSYEQYF,TGTGCCAGCAGCCCAAAGGTGGCTAGCGGGGGCTCCTACGAGCAGTACTTC
TRBV29-1,.,.,TRBJ2-7,CSVGAGFAYEQYF,TGCAGCGTTGGAGCAGGTTTCGCCTACGAGCAGTACTTC
TRBV7-6,.,.,TRBJ2-7,CASSRANQREQYF,TGTGCTAGCAGCCGAGCGAACCAGCGCGAGCAGTACTTC
TRBV29-1,.,.,TRBJ2-7,CSVGLQEYEQYF,TGCAGCGTTGGGTTACAGGAATACGAGCAGTACTTC
TRBV10-2,.,TRBD1,TRBJ2-7,CASSGTGANEQYF,TGCGCCAGCAGTGGAACAGGGGCAAACGAGCAGTACTTC
TRBV12-3/TRBV12-4,medium-sized,.,TRBJ2-7,CASSFITYEQYF,TGTGCCAGCAGTTTCATTACCTACGAGCAGTACTTC
TRBV15,.,.,TRBJ1-1,CATSSQVRAAEAFF,TGTGCCACCAGCAGCCAAGTCAGGGCGGCTGAAGCTTTCTTT
TRBV27,once,TRBD2,TRBJ2-2,CASRPGGVLAHTGELFF,TGTGCCAGCAGACCTGGGGGGGTTCTAGCTCACACCGGGGAGCTGTTTTTT
TRBV6-1,.,.,TRBJ1-6,CASSGSGRNNSSLHF,TGTGCCAGCAGTGGGTCGGGGCGGAATAACTCATCCCTCCACTTT
TRBV6-1,many,.,TRBJ1-2,CASSALTSNYGYTF,TGTGCCAGCAGTGCCCTCACTTCTAACTATGGCTACACCTTC
TRBV24-1,few,.,TRBJ1-1,CASSYQDGDTEAFF,TGTGCCAGCAGTTACCAGGACGGCGACACTGAAGCTTTCTTT
TRBV3-1,many,.,TRBJ2-7,CASSQDWDTSYEQYF,TGTGCCAGCAGCCAAGATTGGGACACCTCCTACGAGCAGTACTTC
TRBV5-1,.,TRBD1,TRBJ2-7,CASSLGGQNYEQYF,TGCGCCAGCAGCTTGGGGGGACAGAACTACGAGCAGTACTTC
TRBV7-2,.,.,TRBJ2-2,CASSLVQPGTGELFF,TGTGCCAGCAGCTTAGTTCAACCGGGGACCGGGGAGCTGTTTTTT
TRBV9,few,TRBD1,TRBJ1-1,CASSVGGGLENTEAFF,TGTGCCAGCAGCGTAGGAGGGGGCCTTGAGAACACTGAAGCTTTCTTT
TRBV5-6,.,.,TRBJ1-2,CASTMDSYGYTF,TGTGCCAGCACCATGGACAGCTATGGCTACACCTTC
TRBV6-5,many,.,TRBJ2-2,CASSNQQGRWTGELFF,TGTGCCAGCAGCAACCAACAGGGCCGGTGGACCGGGGAGCTGTTTTTT
TRBV7-8,once,.,TRBJ2-7,CASSLEGGRPYYEQYF,TGTGCCAGCAGCTTAGAAGGGGGGAGGCCTTACTACGAGCAGTACTTC
TRBV6-1,many,.,TRBJ2-3,CASSDRGSSTDTQYF,TGTGCCAGCAGTGATAGGGGGTCTAGCACAGATACGCAGTATTTT
TRBV7-8,.,TRBD1,TRBJ2-7,CASSLVSIGQGTYEQYF,TGTGCCAGCAGCTTAGTGTCGATAGGACAGGGGACTTACGAGCAGTACTTC
TRBV5-4,few,.,TRBJ2-7,CASSLVGAENYEQYF,TGTGCCAGCAGCTTGGTGGGGGCGGAGAACTACGAGCAGTACTTC
TRBV12-3/TRBV12-4,.,.,TRBJ2-3,CASSPNFKSSYNEQYF,TGTGCCAGCAGTCCGAACTTCAAGAGCTCCTACAATGAGCAGTATTTT
TRBV7-6,.,TRBD1,TRBJ1-5,CASSCQGGNQPQHF,TGTGCCAGCAGCTGTCAGGGGGGCAATCAGCCCCAGCATTTT
TRBV6-6,few,.,TRBJ1-1,CASSAQRAHTEAFF,TGTGCCAGCAGCGCCCAGCGGGCGCACACTGAAGCTTTCTTT
TRBV27,.,TRBD1,TRBJ1-1,CASSNAAGQGTLAFF,TGTGCCAGCAGCAACGCCGCCGGACAGGGGACATTAGCTTTCTTT
TRBV7-9,.,.,TRBJ1-2,CASSLNPTGGGYTF,TGTGCCAGCAGCTTAAACCCGACCGGGGGTGGCTACACCTTC
TRBV7-6,.,TRBD1,TRBJ2-7,CASSFGTGAYEQYF,TGTGCCAGCAGCTTCGGGACAGGGGCCTACGAGCAGTACTTC
TRBV25-1,many,TRBD1,TRBJ1-5,CASSRQGGQPQHF,TGTGCCAGCAGTAGACAGGGCGGACAGCCCCAGCATTTT
TRBV19,few,.,TRBJ2-7,CASSARTAVDGEQYF,TGTGCCAGTAGCGCCAGGACAGCCGTCGATGGGGAGCAGTACTTC
TRBV7-4,.,TRBD1,TRBJ1-2,CASSLQGGQGDYGYTF,TGTGCCAGCAGCTTACAAGGTGGACAGGGGGACTATGGCTACACCTTC
TRBV11-2,many,.,TRBJ2-2,CASSLGFQGGTGELFF,TGTGCCAGCAGCTTAGGATTCCAGGGGGGGACCGGGGAGCTGTTTTTT
TRBV2,.,.,TRBJ1-1,CASRGGVNTEAFF,TGTGCCAGCAGGGGGGGGGTGAACACTGAAGCTTTCTTT
TRBV19,.,.,TRBJ2-3,CASSPAGVLLRSTDTQYF,TGTGCCAGTAGTCCAGCAGGGGTTCTACTTAGGAGTACAGATACGCAGTATTTT
TRBV9,.,.,TRBJ1-5,CASSVGGNVYQETQHF,TGTGCCAGCAGCGTAGGCGGAAATGTGTACCAAGAGACCCAGCATTTT
TRBV20-1,once,.,TRBJ2-5,CSATKTVSAQETQYF,TGCAGTGCTACCAAGACCGTCTCGGCCCAAGAGACCCAGTACTTC
TRBV20-1,.,.,TRBJ1-5,CSARDKGRIGSNQPQHF,TGCAGTGCTAGAGATAAGGGGAGGATCGGGAGCAATCAGCCCCAGCATTTT
TRBV10-3,.,TRBD2,TRBJ2-1,CAISESVAGPNNEQFF,TGTGCCATCAGTGAGTCGGTAGCGGGACCAAACAATGAGCAGTTCTTC
TRBV24-1,.,TRBD2,TRBJ2-7,CATSGSGSSSPRSLYEQYF,TGTGCCACAAGTGGCAGCGGGAGTAGCTCACCACGCAGTTTGTACGAGCAGTACTTC
TRBV5-1,.,TRBD2,TRBJ2-5,CASSLAGAGGRRGETQYF,TGCGCCAGCAGCTTGGCGGGAGCGGGAGGGCGAAGGGGGGAGACCCAGTACTTC
TRBV9,.,.,TRBJ1-5,CASSINPDFNQPQHF,TGTGCCAGCAGCATTAACCCAGATTTCAATCAGCCCCAGCATTTT
TRBV20-1,.,TRBD1,TRBJ2-7,CSASRQGGVYEQYF,TGCAGTGCTAGCAGACAGGGGGGGGTCTACGAGCAGTACTTC
TRBV24-1,.,.,TRBJ2-2,CATSGGSQQYTGELFF,TGTGCCACCAGTGGAGGGAGTCAGCAGTACACCGGGGAGCTGTTTTTT
TRBV7-9,few,.,TRBJ1-6,CASSTDTHNSPLHF,TGTGCCAGCAGCACGGATACGCATAATTCACCCCTCCACTTT
TRBV6-5,.,.,TRBJ2-2,CASSYPGDTGELFF,TGTGCCAGCAGTTACCCGGGAGACACCGGGGAGCTGTTTTTT
TRBV6-5,.,.,TRBJ2-5,CASSYLGTQYF,TGTGCCAGCAGTTACTTAGGGACCCAGTACTTC
TRBV7-9,.,TRBD2,TRBJ2-7,CATLRTSGSYEQYF,TGTGCCACCTTGAGGACTAGCGGGTCCTACGAGCAGTACTTC
TRBV19,.,.,TRBJ2-1,CASSIDSALYLCASSYGTSNEQFF,.
TRBV5-1,.,TRBD2,TRBJ2-2,CASSLWGGGAGELFF,TGCGCCAGCAGCTTGTGGGGGGGGGGGGCCGGGGAGCTGTTTTTT
TRBV20-1,.,TRBD2,TRBJ2-7,CSASPAGAIYEQYF,TGCAGTGCTAGTCCAGCGGGAGCTATCTACGAGCAGTACTTC
TRBV25-1,once,TRBD1,TRBJ1-5,CASSEWRQGVDFQPQHF,TGTGCCAGCAGTGAATGGAGACAGGGGGTTGATTTTCAGCCCCAGCATTTT
TRBV6-6,few,TRBD2,TRBJ2-7,CASSPGTKSSYEQYF,TGTGCCAGCAGTCCCGGGACTAAGAGCTCCTACGAGCAGTACTTC